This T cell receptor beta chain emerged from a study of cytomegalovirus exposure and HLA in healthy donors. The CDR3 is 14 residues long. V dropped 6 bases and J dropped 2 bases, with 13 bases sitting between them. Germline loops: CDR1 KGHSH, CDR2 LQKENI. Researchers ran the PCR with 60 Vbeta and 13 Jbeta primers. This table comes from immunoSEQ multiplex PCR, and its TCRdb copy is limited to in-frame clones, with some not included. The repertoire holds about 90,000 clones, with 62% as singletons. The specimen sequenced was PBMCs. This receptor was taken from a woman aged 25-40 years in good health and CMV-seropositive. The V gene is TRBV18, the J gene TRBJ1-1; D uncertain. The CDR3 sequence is CASSRQEGNTEAFF. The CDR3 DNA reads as TGTGCCAGCTCCCGGCAGGAGGGCAACACTGAAGCTTTCTTT.